This T cell receptor beta chain emerged from a study of T cells in Graves' hyperthyroidism and ophthalmopathy. The CDR3 loop spans 14 amino acids. In germline, CDR1 is SQVTM, CDR2 ANQGSEA. V lost 0 bases, J lost 0 bases, and 9 bases lay in between. Amplification targeted TCR beta CDR3 regions from RNA transcripts. The TCR CDR3 first-round RT-PCR relied on the HTBI primer set. In TCRdb, the multiplex PCR reads were re-called with MiXCR into one record per CDR3 protein. The sample yields hundreds of thousands of distinct CDR3 sequences, 45% seen once. Ten or more counts support this clonotype. The sequence was obtained from an adult man with Graves' disease, either hyperthyroidism or ophthalmopathy (not recorded which). Sequencing was carried out using peripheral blood or thyroid tissue (not recorded which). V gene TRBV29-1 combines with J gene TRBJ2-7, with unresolved D. CDR3 amino acids: CSVEETAYSYEQYF. CDR3 nucleotides: TGCAGCGTTGAAGAAACGGCGTACTCCTACGAGCAGTACTTC.